This TCR beta chain was recorded in a study of T-cell memory formation after mild COVID-19. General study findings and limits: Clones contracting over day 15 to 85 were CD4/CD8 balanced, with later expanders leaning CD4+. Researchers found some responding clones in pre-infection memory, a sign that cross-reactive memory joined.

The V and J ends lost 3 bases and 4 bases respectively, with 7 bases between them. The CDR3 runs to 14 residues. With regard to this clonotype: Antigen: not known.

Each CDR3 protein gets one entry after TCRdb re-called the 5' RACE reads with MiXCR. The repertoire holds just over 300,000 distinct CDR3 sequences, with just under 20% as singletons. The material sequenced was PBMCs or a T cell subset sorted from them (not recorded which). The sequence derives from a man between 18 and 29 years old who had mild COVID-19 (a few samples of this study predate the infection). Cell type and time point are not known. This chain connects TRBV12-3 or TRBV12-4 to TRBJ1-6; D gene unclear. Here the CDR3 reads CASSFVSYNSPLHF. The CDR3 nucleotides read TGTGCCAGCAGTTTCGTCTCTTATAATTCACCCCTCCACTTT.